This record covers a single TCR beta chain. In the authors' methods: Researchers report that nucleated cell counts were estimated from reference gene primer amplification. Method: immunoSEQ multiplex PCR; TCRdb's copy keeps in-frame clones and lacks some. V and J calls and clone size follow that table, whereas D and trimming were derived from the DNA. This table holds about 94,000 clones, over 65% found once. This entry is derived from a study of blood T cell repertoires in COVID-19. Study-level background: T cells, B-cell-depleted T cells, or PBMCs provided the cDNA or gDNA that served as material.

CDR3 size: 17 residues. Germline V gives CDR1 MDHEN, CDR2 SYDVKM. Losses at the gene ends were 5 bases for V and 9 bases for J; bases not matched to a gene: 18. Sequenced sample: peripheral blood. The sequence was obtained from a human donor in a cohort sampled during active COVID-19. The chain combines TRBV28 with TRBJ2-1, with 8 bases identical to TRBD2. The CDR3 DNA reads TGTGCCAGCAGTACCTCACCTTTAGCGGGAACGGGGGGTGAGCAGTTCTTC. It translates to CASSTSPLAGTGGEQFF.